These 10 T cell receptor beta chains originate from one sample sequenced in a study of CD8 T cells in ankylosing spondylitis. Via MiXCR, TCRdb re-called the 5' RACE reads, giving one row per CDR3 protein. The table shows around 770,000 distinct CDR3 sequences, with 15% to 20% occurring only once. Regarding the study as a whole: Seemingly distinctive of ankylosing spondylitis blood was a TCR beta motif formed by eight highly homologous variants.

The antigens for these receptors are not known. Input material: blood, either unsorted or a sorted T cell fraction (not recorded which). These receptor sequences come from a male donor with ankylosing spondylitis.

CDR3 region: CASSLIWAAGNTIYF. The CDR3, as DNA: TGTGCCAGCAGTTTAATTTGGGCCGCTGGAAACACCATATATTTT. This chain uses TRBV12-3 or TRBV12-4 with TRBJ1-3; D is ambiguous. The germline V and J ends were trimmed by 2 bases and 2 bases, with 10 bases remaining between them. This CDR3 has 15 residues.

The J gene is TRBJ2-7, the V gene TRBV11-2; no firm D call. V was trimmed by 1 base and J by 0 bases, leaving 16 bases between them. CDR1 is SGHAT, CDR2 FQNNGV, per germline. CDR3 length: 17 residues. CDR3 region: CASSLVAIQRNSYEQYF. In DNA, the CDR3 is TGTGCCAGCAGCTTAGTTGCAATCCAACGCAACTCCTACGAGCAGTACTTC.

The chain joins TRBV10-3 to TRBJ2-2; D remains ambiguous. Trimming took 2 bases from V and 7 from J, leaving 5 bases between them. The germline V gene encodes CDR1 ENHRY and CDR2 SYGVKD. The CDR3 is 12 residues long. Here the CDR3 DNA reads TGTGCCATCAGTGAGGATGGCGGGGAGCTGTTTTTT. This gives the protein CAISEDGGELFF.

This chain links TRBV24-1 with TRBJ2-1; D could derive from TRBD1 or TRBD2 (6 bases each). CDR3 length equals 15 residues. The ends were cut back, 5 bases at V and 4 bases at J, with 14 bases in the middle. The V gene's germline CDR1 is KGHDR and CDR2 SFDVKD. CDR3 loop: CATSASGGGYNEQFF. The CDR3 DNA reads TGTGCCACCAGTGCCTCTGGAGGGGGGTACAATGAGCAGTTCTTC.

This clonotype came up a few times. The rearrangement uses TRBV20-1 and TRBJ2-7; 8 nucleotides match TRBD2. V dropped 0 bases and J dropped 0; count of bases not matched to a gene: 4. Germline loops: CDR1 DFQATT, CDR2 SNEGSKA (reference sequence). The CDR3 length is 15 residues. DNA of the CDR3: TGCAGTGCTAGAGATAACGGGGGGGGCTCCTACGAGCAGTACTTC. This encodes CSARDNGGGSYEQYF.

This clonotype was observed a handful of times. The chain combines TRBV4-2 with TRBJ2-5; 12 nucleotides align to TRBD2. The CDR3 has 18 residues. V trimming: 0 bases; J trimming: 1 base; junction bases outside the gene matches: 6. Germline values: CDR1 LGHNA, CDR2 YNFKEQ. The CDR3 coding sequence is TGTGCCAGCAGCCAAGACCCGACTAGCGGGAGTGGCCAAGAGACCCAGTACTTC. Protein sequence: CASSQDPTSGSGQETQYF.

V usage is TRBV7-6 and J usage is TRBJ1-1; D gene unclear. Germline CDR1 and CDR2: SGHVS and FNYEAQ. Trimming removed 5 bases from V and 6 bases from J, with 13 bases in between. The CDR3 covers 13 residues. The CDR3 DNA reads TGTGCCAGCAGCCAGGATGTTACCTCTGAAGCTTTCTTT. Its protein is CASSQDVTSEAFF.

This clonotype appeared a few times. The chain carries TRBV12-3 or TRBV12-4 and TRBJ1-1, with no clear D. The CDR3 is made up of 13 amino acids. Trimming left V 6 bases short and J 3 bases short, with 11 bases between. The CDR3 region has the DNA TGTGCCAGCAGGGGGTTTGGGGACACTGAAGCTTTCTTT. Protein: CASRGFGDTEAFF.

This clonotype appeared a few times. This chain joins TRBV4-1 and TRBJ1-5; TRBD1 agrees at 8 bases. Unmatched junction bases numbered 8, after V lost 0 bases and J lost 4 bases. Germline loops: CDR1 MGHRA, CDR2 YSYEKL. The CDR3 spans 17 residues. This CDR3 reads CASSQDPRTGPNQPQHF. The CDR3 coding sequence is TGCGCCAGCAGCCAAGACCCCCGGACAGGGCCAAATCAGCCCCAGCATTTT.

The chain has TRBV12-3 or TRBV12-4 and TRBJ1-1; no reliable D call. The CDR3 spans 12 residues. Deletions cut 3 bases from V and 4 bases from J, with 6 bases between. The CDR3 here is CASSLSFTEAFF. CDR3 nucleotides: TGTGCCAGCAGTTTGAGTTTCACTGAAGCTTTCTTT.